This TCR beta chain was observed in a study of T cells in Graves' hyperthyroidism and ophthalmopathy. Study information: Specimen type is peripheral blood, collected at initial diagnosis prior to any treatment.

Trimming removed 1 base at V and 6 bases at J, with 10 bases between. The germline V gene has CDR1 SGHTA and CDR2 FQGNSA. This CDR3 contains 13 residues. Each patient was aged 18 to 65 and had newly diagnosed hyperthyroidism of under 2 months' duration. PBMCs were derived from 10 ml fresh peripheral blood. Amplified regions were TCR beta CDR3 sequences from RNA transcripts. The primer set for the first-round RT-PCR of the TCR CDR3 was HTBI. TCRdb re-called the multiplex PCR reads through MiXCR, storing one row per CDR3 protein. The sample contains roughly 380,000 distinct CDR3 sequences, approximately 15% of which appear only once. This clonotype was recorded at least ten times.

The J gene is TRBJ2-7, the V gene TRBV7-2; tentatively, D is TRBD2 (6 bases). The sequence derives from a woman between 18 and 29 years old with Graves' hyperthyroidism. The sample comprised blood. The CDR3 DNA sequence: TGTGCCAGCAGCTTAGGGCGGGGACGCGAGCAGTACTTC. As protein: CASSLGRGREQYF.